These 22 T cell receptor beta chains share one sample of origin, sequenced in a study of blood T cell repertoires in COVID-19. Repertoires were generated with immunoSEQ multiplex PCR, while TCRdb's copy carries only in-frame clones and drops some. The table has some 300,000 clones, 80% to 90% seen once. The sample was peripheral blood. The receptors shown here come from a woman aged 50 to 65 with COVID-19, enrolled during active disease.

The V gene is TRBV20-1, the J gene TRBJ2-1; D is unclear. This CDR3 comprises 13 residues. Trimming pared 3 bases from V and 1 base from J, leaving 7 bases between. CDR1 and CDR2 from the germline V gene are DFQATT and SNEGSKA (reference sequence). In nucleotides, the CDR3 is TGCAGTGCTAGTCCTTCGTCCTACAATGAGCAGTTCTTC. Protein: CSASPSSYNEQFF.

V gene TRBV27 combines with J gene TRBJ2-7, with 9 bases fitting TRBD1. Trimming at V came to 5 bases and at J to 9 bases, leaving 8 bases not matched to a gene. Germline values: CDR1 MNHEY, CDR2 SMNVEV (reference sequence). This CDR3 is built from 13 residues. This CDR3 is CASSKIGTGMQYF. CDR3 coding DNA: TGTGCCAGCAGTAAGATAGGGACAGGGATGCAGTACTTC.

The rearrangement joins TRBV19 to TRBJ1-5; 11 positions match TRBD1. V lost 4 bases and J lost 16; bases outside the gene matches: 12. The CDR3 consists of 14 residues. In germline, CDR1 is LNHDA, CDR2 SQIVND (reference sequence). Here the CDR3 reads CASSNPLGTGGAHF. Here the CDR3 DNA reads TGTGCCAGTAGTAACCCCCTCGGGACAGGGGGTGCACATTTT.

The chain carries TRBV6-4 and TRBJ1-1; D gene uncertain. The V end was cut by 4 bases, the J end by 0 bases, with 6 bases between. From germline, CDR1 is MRHNA and CDR2 SNTAGT. The CDR3 length is 13 residues. This CDR3 is CASSAQLNTEAFF. As DNA, the CDR3 is TGTGCCAGCAGTGCCCAGTTGAACACTGAAGCTTTCTTT.

In nucleotides, the CDR3 is TGCGCCAGCACGGGACTAGCGCCCTACAATGAGCAGTTCTTC. It encodes CASTGLAPYNEQFF. The gene calls are TRBV5-1 and TRBJ2-1; 10 positions match TRBD2. J was trimmed by 2 bases and V by 6 bases; bases with no gene match: 2. There are 14 residues in the CDR3. Per the germline V gene, CDR1 is SGHRS and CDR2 is YFSETQ.

The gene calls are TRBV15 and TRBJ2-1, with 13 nucleotides matching TRBD2. This CDR3 comprises 16 residues. Germline V gene sequence: CDR1 LNHNV, CDR2 YYDKDF (reference sequence). The V segment lost 0 bases and the J segment 6 bases; nucleotides outside the gene matches: 2. CDR3 sequence reads: CATSRDRTSGSNEQFF. Written as DNA, the CDR3 is TGTGCCACCAGCAGAGATCGGACTAGCGGGAGCAATGAGCAGTTCTTC.

The rearrangement joins TRBV11-2 to TRBJ1-5, with a possible D match to TRBD1 (5 bases). Germline V gene sequence: CDR1 SGHAT, CDR2 FQNNGV. Trimming cost V 4 bases and J 1 base, with 11 bases left between them. The CDR3 covers 15 residues. CDR3 protein: CASSSQAGSNQPQHF. The DNA of the CDR3 is TGTGCCAGCAGCTCACAGGCTGGAAGCAATCAGCCCCAGCATTTT.

The V and J genes are TRBV7-8 and TRBJ2-2; no clear D. Germline V gene data show CDR1 as SGHVS and CDR2 as FQNEAQ. The CDR3 length is 16 residues. Trimming left V 1 base short and J 0 bases short, with 9 bases between. The CDR3 region has the DNA TGTGCCAGCAGCTTAGTGGCAGAACCGAACACCGGGGAGCTGTTTTTT. Amino acid sequence: CASSLVAEPNTGELFF.

This chain links TRBV9 with TRBJ2-1, with a tentative D call TRBD1 (5 bases). Trimming pared 2 bases from V and 1 base from J, leaving 10 bases between. Germline CDR1 is SGDLS and CDR2 is YYNGEE. This CDR3 has 15 residues. DNA of the CDR3: TGTGCCAGCAGCGTGGGTGACAGTTCCTACAATGAGCAGTTCTTC. Translated: CASSVGDSSYNEQFF.

The rearrangement links TRBV27 to TRBJ2-7, with 7 nucleotides matching TRBD2. This CDR3 contains 15 residues. With V trimmed by 2 bases and J by 3 bases, 7 bases remained unmatched. Per germline, CDR1 MNHEY and CDR2 SMNVEV (reference sequence). DNA for the CDR3: TGTGCCAGCAGTTTAGCGGGAGTATCTTACTACGAGCAGTACTTC. This translates into CASSLAGVSYYEQYF.

This chain links TRBV19 with TRBJ2-4, with 13 bases matching TRBD2. Germline V lookup: CDR1 LNHDA, CDR2 SQIVND (reference sequence). This CDR3 contains 20 residues. The junction had 13 bases not matched to a gene; V was cut back by 3 bases and J by 2 bases. The CDR3 is CASSIKKGLAGAVTKNIQYF. The CDR3 coding sequence is TGTGCCAGTAGTATCAAAAAAGGACTAGCGGGAGCGGTGACCAAAAACATTCAGTACTTC. Full variable domain (rest looked up from reference TRBV19 and TRBJ2-4): DGGITQSPKYLFRKEGQNVTLSCEQNLNHDAMYWYRQDPGQGLRLIYYSQIVNDFQKGDIAEGYSVSREKKESFPLTVTSAQKNPTAFYLCASSIKKGLAGAVTKNIQYFGAGTRLSVL.

This chain links TRBV5-5 with TRBJ1-3; unclear D gene. The CDR3 extends over 14 amino acids. Germline V gives CDR1 SGHKS, CDR2 YYEKEE (reference sequence). The V end lost 0 bases, the J end lost 4 bases, and 8 bases lay between the germline ends. The CDR3 is CASSLERIGNTIYF. CDR3 coding DNA: TGTGCCAGCAGCTTGGAGCGTATCGGAAACACCATATATTTT. Looking up the rest from reference TRBV5-5 and TRBJ1-3 gives the full variable domain: DAGVTQSPTHLIKTRGQQVTLRCSPISGHKSVSWYQQVLGQGPQFIFQYYEKEERGRGNFPDRFSARQFPNYSSELNVNALLLGDSALYLCASSLERIGNTIYFGEGSWLTVV.

The CDR3 DNA is TGTGCCAGCAGCTTTAGCGGGACTAGCGGGAGCTCCTACGAGCAGTACTTC. Protein product: CASSFSGTSGSSYEQYF. The V and J genes are TRBV11-2 and TRBJ2-7, with 14 bases matching TRBD2. Germline V lookup: CDR1 SGHAT, CDR2 FQNNGV. The CDR3 has 17 residues. The trim removed 3 bases at V and 0 bases at J, leaving 4 bases unmatched.

The CDR3 sequence: CASSPSRGRWNEQFF. CDR3 DNA: TGTGCCAGCAGTCCGTCGAGGGGGCGGTGGAATGAGCAGTTCTTC. V gene TRBV27 combines with J gene TRBJ2-1; 7 bases map to TRBD1. The CDR3 is made up of 15 amino acids. CDR1 is MNHEY and CDR2 is SMNVEV in the germline V gene (reference sequence). The junction had 11 bases not matched to a gene; V was cut back by 5 bases and J by 7 bases.

V is TRBV14 and J is TRBJ2-1; 7 nucleotides agree with TRBD1. This CDR3 region has 14 residues. Looked up from germline, CDR1 is SGHDN and CDR2 is FVKESK. V shed 7 bases and J 2 bases; nucleotides not matched to a gene: 5. The CDR3 DNA sequence: TGTGCCAGCAACCGACAGGGACCCTACAATGAGCAGTTCTTC. Amino acids: CASNRQGPYNEQFF. Full variable domain (rest looked up from reference TRBV14 and TRBJ2-1): EAGVTQFPSHSVIEKGQTVTLRCDPISGHDNLYWYRRVMGKEIKFLLHFVKESKQDESGMPNNRFLAERTGGTYSTLKVQPAELEDSGVYFCASNRQGPYNEQFFGPGTRLTVL.

J is TRBJ2-3 and V is TRBV7-8, with no clear D. V lost 5 bases and J lost 2, with 8 bases in between. Per germline, CDR1 SGHVS and CDR2 FQNEAQ. The CDR3 contains 13 residues. The CDR3 is CASSPTSTDTQYF. In DNA form, the CDR3 reads TGTGCCAGCAGCCCGACATCCACAGATACGCAGTATTTT.

A note on this clone: Relative to the germline gene, one junction end is altered; a read error may explain this. The genes are TRBV4-1 and TRBJ1-2; D gene uncertain. CDR3 size: 13 residues. From germline, CDR1 is MGHRA and CDR2 YSYEKL. The CDR3 region is CASSQQSPDGYTF. CDR3 nucleotides: TGCGCCAGCAGCCAACAGTCCCCAGATGGTTACACCTTC.

This chain links TRBV15 with TRBJ2-3; D may be TRBD1 (6 bases). The CDR3 length is 15 residues. The V end lost 4 bases, the J end lost 3 bases, and 14 bases lay between the germline ends. Germline V CDR1 and CDR2: LNHNV, YYDKDF (reference sequence). Here the CDR3 reads CATSTQGYGTDTQYF. CDR3 DNA: TGTGCCACCAGCACTCAGGGGTATGGGACAGATACGCAGTATTTT.

The chain combines TRBV15 with TRBJ2-7, with 7 positions matching TRBD2. Germline V gene data show CDR1 as LNHNV and CDR2 as YYDKDF (reference sequence). Germline trimming cut 0 bases from V and 4 bases from J; bases unmatched to any gene: 9. This CDR3 has 16 amino acids. CDR3 region: CATSRDSGWTPYEQYF. The CDR3 DNA sequence: TGTGCCACCAGCAGAGATAGCGGGTGGACCCCTTACGAGCAGTACTTC. Looking up the rest from reference TRBV15 and TRBJ2-7 gives the full variable domain: DAMVIQNPRYQVTQFGKPVTLSCSQTLNHNVMYWYQQKSSQAPKLLFHYYDKDFNNEADTPDNFQSRRPNTSFCFLDIRSPGLGDTAMYLCATSRDSGWTPYEQYFGPGTRLTVT.

The V and J genes are TRBV7-9 and TRBJ1-3; D is perhaps TRBD1 (5 bases). The CDR3 is 16 amino acids. V lost 5 bases and J 0 bases, leaving 14 bases between the germline ends. Germline-derived CDR1 and CDR2 are SEHNR and FQNEAQ (reference sequence). The CDR3 region is CASSQVGGSSGNTIYF. The DNA of the CDR3 is TGTGCCAGCAGCCAAGTCGGGGGGAGCTCTGGAAACACCATATATTTT.

V and J are TRBV5-1 and TRBJ2-3; no definite D call. The germline V gene encodes CDR1 SGHRS and CDR2 YFSETQ. V lost 1 base and J lost 1, with 4 bases in between. The CDR3 runs 13 residues. The CDR3 loop reads CASSLPGTDTQYF. The CDR3 DNA is TGCGCCAGCAGCTTGCCTGGCACAGATACGCAGTATTTT.

This sequence joins TRBV4-3 and TRBJ2-7; possibly TRBD1 for D (5 bases). Germline CDR1 reads LGHNA; CDR2 reads YSLEER. V gave up 4 bases and J gave up 2 bases, with 15 bases separating them. This CDR3 is built from 15 residues. The CDR3 loop is CASSLSRAYPYEQYF. CDR3 nucleotides: TGCGCCAGCAGCCTCTCCAGGGCCTACCCCTACGAGCAGTACTTC.